Presented here are 26 T cell receptor beta chains from one specimen sequenced in a study of identical twins. TCRdb reprocessed the 5' RACE reads with MiXCR, giving one entry per CDR3 protein. The data hold around 960,000 distinct CDR3 sequences, with approximately 13% observed a single time. This sample was also put to use in a study of yellow fever vaccine responses in identical twins.

Sequences were obtained from PBMCs. These receptors came from a woman aged 18-29 years in good health.

The V and J genes are TRBV6-1 and TRBJ2-3, with D possibly called TRBD1 or TRBD2 (7 bases each). V lost 1 base to trimming and J lost 5 bases, with 13 bases between them. Germline V gene sequence: CDR1 MNHNS, CDR2 SASEGT. The CDR3 runs to 15 residues. CDR3 region: CASSEGAGGVDTQYF. Written as DNA, the CDR3 is TGTGCCAGCAGTGAAGGTGCAGGGGGGGTAGATACGCAGTATTTT.

This clonotype was found a few times. The rearrangement links TRBV4-1 to TRBJ2-5; D gene unclear. CDR3 length equals 15 residues. Trimming removed 1 base from V and 7 bases from J, with 16 bases in between. CDR1 and CDR2 from the germline V gene are MGHRA and YSYEKL. CDR3 nucleotides: TGCGCCAGCAGCCAAGGATATGGCGATTCGGGGACCCAGTACTTC. Translating it yields CASSQGYGDSGTQYF.

This clonotype was seen more than once but under ten times. The chain is built from TRBV5-1 and TRBJ2-2; D remains ambiguous. Germline CDR1 reads SGHRS; CDR2 reads YFSETQ. The CDR3 covers 14 residues. V dropped 2 bases and J dropped 5 bases, with 10 bases sitting between them. The CDR3 nucleotides are TGCGCCAGCAGCTTTAGCCTGGGAACCGGGGAGCTGTTTTTT. Amino acid sequence: CASSFSLGTGELFF.

J is TRBJ1-1 and V is TRBV2; a possible D gene is TRBD1 (5 bases). The CDR3 is 13 amino acids. Between the trimmed V and J ends, which lost 6 bases and 4 bases, there was a span of 12 bases. Germline CDR1 is SNHLY and CDR2 is FYNNEI. CDR3 in DNA: TGTGCCAGCAGGACCGGGGGGGGCACTGAAGCTTTCTTT. Translated: CASRTGGGTEAFF.

This clonotype was observed a few times. CDR3 coding DNA: TGCAGCGTTGAGGCGGGGCCCGGAGAGACCCAGTACTTC. Its protein product is CSVEAGPGETQYF. The rearrangement joins TRBV29-1 to TRBJ2-5, with D possibly TRBD2 on 6 matching bases. Trimming removed 3 bases from V and 4 bases from J, with 12 bases in between. Germline V CDR1 and CDR2: SQVTM, ANQGSEA. The CDR3 length is 13 residues.

In its sample, this clonotype was seen a few times. This sequence joins TRBV3-1 and TRBJ1-4; the D is unclear. Germline V gives CDR1 LGHDT, CDR2 YNNKEL (reference sequence). CDR3 length: 14 residues. V shed 0 bases and J shed 6 bases, with 8 bases lying between them. The CDR3 reads CASSQEGYDEKLFF. CDR3 DNA sequence: TGTGCCAGCAGCCAAGAAGGTTATGATGAAAAACTGTTTTTT.

The CDR3 sequence: CASRLRRGVGHEQFF. CDR3 nucleotide sequence: TGTGCCAGCAGGTTACGGCGGGGGGTAGGTCATGAGCAGTTCTTC. The V and J genes are TRBV7-8 and TRBJ2-1; 8 nucleotides align to TRBD2. The CDR3 covers 15 residues. Losses at the gene ends were 6 bases for V and 8 bases for J; bases not matched to a gene: 12. Germline loops: CDR1 SGHVS, CDR2 FQNEAQ.

This clonotype was seen a few times. CDR3 coding DNA: TGTGCCAGCACCCAAGCCCCATACGGGAGCGGTTGGGAGACCCAGTACTTC. Its translation is CASTQAPYGSGWETQYF. V usage is TRBV12-3 or TRBV12-4 and J usage is TRBJ2-5, with D tentatively TRBD2 (6 bases). This CDR3 contains 17 residues. Trimming removed 7 bases at V and 5 bases at J, with 26 bases between.

This clonotype was found a few times. The V and J genes are TRBV24-1 and TRBJ2-3; no firm D call. The CDR3 is 13 amino acids. Trimming took off 10 bases at V and 0 bases at J, with 10 bases between the two ends. Germline CDR1 is KGHDR and CDR2 is SFDVKD. DNA of the CDR3: TGTGCCACGCAGGAGCCTAGCACAGATACGCAGTATTTT. It encodes CATQEPSTDTQYF.

The chain couples TRBV7-9 to TRBJ2-5, with D possibly TRBD1 on 6 matching bases. Germline CDR1 is SEHNR and CDR2 is FQNEAQ (reference sequence). V lost 5 bases and J 5 bases, leaving 12 bases between the germline ends. The CDR3 sequence is 13 residues long. The CDR3 here is CASSPRDKETQYF. The CDR3 DNA reads TGTGCCAGCAGCCCCCGGGACAAGGAGACCCAGTACTTC.

This clonotype was recorded many times. V is TRBV4-1 and J is TRBJ2-7; TRBD2 matches 12 bases. The CDR3 is 17 amino acids. CDR1 is MGHRA and CDR2 is YSYEKL in the germline V gene. The V and J ends lost 3 bases and 5 bases, in that order; junction bases with no gene match: 11. The CDR3: CASSHILSTSGSNEQYF. The CDR3, as DNA: TGCGCCAGCAGCCACATACTCTCGACTAGCGGGAGTAACGAGCAGTACTTC.

The table lists this clonotype with a few counts. CDR3 in amino acids: CASSFGLYGEVNTEAFF. CDR3 in DNA: TGCGCCAGCAGCTTTGGGCTGTATGGAGAGGTGAACACTGAAGCTTTCTTT. The rearrangement links TRBV5-1 to TRBJ1-1; D call uncertain. This CDR3 is built from 17 residues. Germline V gives CDR1 SGHRS, CDR2 YFSETQ. The ends were cut back, 2 bases at V and 0 bases at J, with 17 bases in the middle.

This clonotype was counted only a few times. The V call is TRBV7-9, the J call TRBJ1-4; a possible D gene is TRBD1 (5 bases). This CDR3 region has 14 residues. The germline V and J ends were trimmed by 4 bases and 3 bases, with 9 bases remaining between them. Per the germline V gene, CDR1 is SEHNR and CDR2 is FQNEAQ (reference sequence). The DNA for the CDR3 is TGTGCCAGCAGCTCGTGGGGCTCTAATGAAAAACTGTTTTTT. Residues: CASSSWGSNEKLFF.

The chain recombines TRBV9 with TRBJ2-3; 7 bases match TRBD2. V was clipped by 3 bases and J by 3 bases; unmatched bases: 7. Germline V gene data show CDR1 as SGDLS and CDR2 as YYNGEE. CDR3 size: 15 residues. CDR3 coding DNA: TGTGCCAGCAGCGCATGGAGCGGGGTTACAGATACGCAGTATTTT. It specifies CASSAWSGVTDTQYF. Full variable domain (remainder filled in from reference TRBV9 and TRBJ2-3): DSGVTQTPKHLITATGQRVTLRCSPRSGDLSVYWYQQSLDQGLQFLIQYYNGEERAKGNILERFSAQQFPDLHSELNLSSLELGDSALYFCASSAWSGVTDTQYFGPGTRLTVL.

This chain links TRBV12-3 or TRBV12-4 with TRBJ2-1; D uncertain. The germline V and J ends were trimmed by 1 base and 8 bases, with 9 bases remaining between them. The CDR3 consists of 13 residues. The chain's CDR3 is CASSLVTVDEQFF. Written as DNA, the CDR3 is TGTGCCAGCAGTTTAGTTACGGTGGATGAGCAGTTCTTC.

The chain combines TRBV6-1 with TRBJ1-2, with 9 positions matching TRBD1. This CDR3 region has 15 residues. The junction had 13 bases not matched to a gene; V was cut back by 6 bases and J by 8 bases. Looked up from germline, CDR1 is MNHNS and CDR2 is SASEGT. In DNA, the CDR3 is TGTGCCAGCAGACGTACAGGGGGCAACTCGCAAGGCTACACCTTC. Amino acid sequence: CASRRTGGNSQGYTF.

There are a few counts of this clonotype. This chain links TRBV11-1 with TRBJ2-3; TRBD2 aligns across 12 bases. CDR3 length: 18 amino acids. J gave up 3 bases and V 4 bases, and 11 bases lay outside the gene matches. The germline V gene encodes CDR1 SGHAT and CDR2 FQDESV (reference sequence). CDR3 nucleotide sequence: TGTGCCAGCAGCTCACCGCCGGGACTAGCGGGTTTGACAGATACGCAGTATTTT. Its protein is CASSSPPGLAGLTDTQYF. The entire variable domain, with the rest obtained from reference TRBV11-1 and TRBJ2-3, is as follows: EAEVAQSPRYKITEKSQAVAFWCDPISGHATLYWYRQILGQGPELLVQFQDESVVDDSQLPKDRFSAERLKGVDSTLKIQPAELGDSAMYLCASSSPPGLAGLTDTQYFGPGTRLTVL.

This clonotype was counted ten times or more. The V call is TRBV2, the J call TRBJ1-5, with TRBD1 as a possible D gene (5 bases). This CDR3 has 15 amino acids. V shed 3 bases and J shed 1 base, with 10 bases lying between them. CDR1 and CDR2 from the germline V gene are SNHLY and FYNNEI. The CDR3 reads CASSEAGRSNQPQHF. As DNA, the CDR3 is TGTGCCAGCAGTGAGGCAGGGCGCAGCAATCAGCCCCAGCATTTT.

This clonotype was picked up a small number of times. The chain couples TRBV5-1 to TRBJ2-7; D remains unclear. With 4 bases removed from V and 4 bases from J, the gap between germline ends came to 9 bases. This CDR3 comprises 12 residues. Germline V gene data show CDR1 as SGHRS and CDR2 as YFSETQ. The CDR3 spells CASSTQPYEQYV. The CDR3, as DNA: TGCGCCAGCAGCACTCAACCTTACGAGCAGTACGTC.

V gene TRBV6-1 combines with J gene TRBJ2-2, with TRBD2 matching 8 bases. Trimming at V came to 11 bases and at J to 8 bases, leaving 10 bases not matched to a gene. The germline V gene encodes CDR1 MNHNS and CDR2 SASEGT. The CDR3 consists of 13 residues. CDR3: CAAASRGRGELFF. The CDR3 DNA sequence: TGTGCCGCCGCGAGCCGCGGGAGGGGGGAGCTGTTTTTT.

This clonotype was seen repeatedly, ten times or more. The chain employs TRBV5-1 and TRBJ2-7; 7 bases fit TRBD1. There are 15 residues in the CDR3. Per germline, CDR1 SGHRS and CDR2 YFSETQ. V was pared by 0 bases and J by 3 bases, with 6 bases of the junction left unmatched. The CDR3 DNA reads TGCGCCAGCAGCTTGGGTGTGGCAGGGGGCTACGAGCAGTACTTC. It encodes CASSLGVAGGYEQYF.

The chain combines TRBV7-9 with TRBJ2-2, with D possibly TRBD1 on 6 matching bases. Germline CDR1 reads SEHNR; CDR2 reads FQNEAQ (reference sequence). The ends were cut back, 3 bases at V and 3 bases at J, with 11 bases in the middle. CDR3 length equals 15 residues. The CDR3 loop reads CASSFRDKHTGELFF. The CDR3 DNA reads as TGTGCCAGCAGCTTCCGGGACAAGCACACCGGGGAGCTGTTTTTT.

This clonotype was observed a few times. This sequence joins TRBV5-1 and TRBJ1-1; D unresolved. The CDR3 is 14 residues long. Germline CDR1 and CDR2: SGHRS and YFSETQ. Trimming cost V 0 bases and J 7 bases, with 13 bases left between them. The CDR3 DNA sequence: TGCGCCAGCAGCTTGGAAGAAAATTGGTATGAAGCTTTCTTT. As protein: CASSLEENWYEAFF.

The chain recombines TRBV12-5 with TRBJ2-7, with TRBD1 identical over 9 bases. Germline V gene data show CDR1 as LGHNT and CDR2 as FRNRAP. J gave up 7 bases and V 1 base, and 11 bases lay outside the gene matches. The CDR3 loop spans 16 amino acids. As DNA, the CDR3 is TGTGCTAGTGGTTTGGCTCTCCGAAACAGGGGGCCAGAGCAGTACTTC. The encoded protein is CASGLALRNRGPEQYF.

The J gene is TRBJ2-5, the V gene TRBV5-5; 9 bases match TRBD1. CDR1 SGHKS and CDR2 YYEKEE come from the germline V gene (reference sequence). This CDR3 has 14 amino acids. The V segment lost 5 bases and the J segment 5 bases; nucleotides outside the gene matches: 7. CDR3 in DNA: TGTGCCAGCAGGCAAGGGACAGGGTGGGAGACCCAGTACTTC. Translating it yields CASRQGTGWETQYF.

CDR3 coding DNA: TGCGCCACCAAAGGGGGGACAGGGGGAGACTACACCTTC. Protein: CATKGGTGGDYTF. This chain links TRBV10-2 with TRBJ1-2; 11 positions agree with TRBD1. This CDR3 is built from 13 residues. Per germline, CDR1 WSHSY and CDR2 SAAADI. Unmatched junction bases numbered 11, after V lost 10 bases and J lost 10 bases.